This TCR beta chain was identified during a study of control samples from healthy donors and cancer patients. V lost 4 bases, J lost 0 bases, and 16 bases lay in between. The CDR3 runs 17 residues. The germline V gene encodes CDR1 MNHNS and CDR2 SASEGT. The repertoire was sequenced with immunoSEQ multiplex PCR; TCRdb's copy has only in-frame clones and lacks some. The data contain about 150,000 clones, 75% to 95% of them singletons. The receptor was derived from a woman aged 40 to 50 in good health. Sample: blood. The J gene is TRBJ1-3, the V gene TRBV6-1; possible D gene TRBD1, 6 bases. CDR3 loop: CASSAHPRGNSGNTIYF. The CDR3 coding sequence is TGTGCCAGCAGTGCCCACCCGAGGGGGAACTCTGGAAACACCATATATTTT.